This is a list of T cell receptor beta chains from one sample in a study of cytomegalovirus exposure and HLA in healthy donors. Repertoires were generated with immunoSEQ multiplex PCR, while TCRdb's copy carries only in-frame clones and drops some. In the table there are roughly 51,000 clones, 81% of which are singletons. The sample taken for sequencing was PBMCs. The receptor set was obtained from a boy younger than 18 in good health and CMV-seropositive. The CDR3 runs from the conserved cysteine through the conserved F or W. Fields, in order: V gene, D gene, J gene, clone size, CDR3 protein, CDR3 DNA. A D gene is named only where the DNA matches it firmly. Clone size is not always given. Where it is, it says once, few, many or a class for expanded clones.

>TRBV7-2|TRBD2|TRBJ2-1|-
CASSLIPASGGSYNEQFF
TGTGCCAGCAGCTTAATCCCCGCAAGCGGGGGTTCCTACAATGAGCAGTTCTTC
>TRBV29-1|TRBD2|TRBJ2-7|-
CSALRGDEQYF
TGCAGCGCCCTCCGGGGGGACGAGCAGTACTTC
>TRBV27|-|TRBJ2-1|once
CASYIQGSPSNEQFF
TGTGCCAGCTATATTCAGGGGAGCCCTTCCAATGAGCAGTTCTTC
>TRBV5-1|-|TRBJ1-2|-
CASAPANYGYTF
TGCGCCAGCGCCCCAGCGAACTATGGCTACACCTTC
>TRBV5-6|-|TRBJ2-5|-
CASSLSGKTQYF
TGTGCCAGCAGCTTGTCAGGGAAGACCCAGTACTTC
>TRBV5-5|-|TRBJ1-2|-
CASSPPGVVYGYTF
TGTGCCAGCAGCCCCCCAGGGGTGGTTTATGGCTACACCTTC
>TRBV6-5|-|TRBJ1-2|-
CASRLEGASYGYTF
TGTGCCAGCAGGTTAGAAGGGGCTAGCTATGGCTACACCTTC
>TRBV5-1|-|TRBJ2-1|-
CASSLGQTSYNEQFF
TGCGCCAGCAGCTTGGGACAAACCTCCTACAATGAGCAGTTCTTC
>TRBV29-1|-|TRBJ1-1|-
CSVDHGPMNTEAFF
TGCAGCGTTGATCACGGTCCAATGAACACTGAAGCTTTCTTT
>TRBV2|-|TRBJ1-1|-
CASSREGNTEAFF
TGTGCCAGCAGTAGGGAGGGGAACACTGAAGCTTTCTTT
>TRBV27|TRBD1|TRBJ2-2|-
CASRSGTGPVVELFF
TGTGCCAGCAGATCCGGGACAGGTCCCGTCGTGGAGCTGTTTTTT
>TRBV6-1|-|TRBJ2-7|-
CASSEGGEAYEQYF
TGTGCCAGCAGTGAAGGGGGGGAAGCCTACGAGCAGTACTTC
>TRBV10-3|-|TRBJ1-2|-
CAISASGAFSNGYTF
TGTGCCATCAGTGCGTCAGGGGCATTCAGTAACGGCTACACCTTC
>TRBV6-1|TRBD1|TRBJ2-2|-
CASSEMGTGIAGELFF
TGTGCCAGCAGTGAAATGGGGACAGGGATAGCCGGGGAGCTGTTTTTT
>TRBV5-4|-|TRBJ2-3|once
CASSLGLTGSRDTQYF
TGTGCCAGCAGCTTGGGACTGACAGGTTCGAGAGATACGCAGTATTTT
>TRBV19|TRBD2|TRBJ2-3|-
CASSLGGGADTQYF
TGTGCCAGTTCACTCGGGGGGGGAGCAGATACGCAGTATTTT
>TRBV6-5|TRBD2|TRBJ2-2|-
CASSYGLAWEHRGAVF
TGTGCCAGCAGTTATGGACTAGCCTGGGAACACCGGGGAGCTGTTTTT
>TRBV6-5|TRBD1|TRBJ2-7|-
CASRPGTGGGEQYF
TGTGCCAGCAGACCCGGGACAGGGGGGGGCGAGCAGTACTTC
>TRBV7-9|TRBD2|TRBJ2-7|-
CASSLVGGAAEQYF
TGTGCCAGCAGCTTAGTCGGGGGGGCAGCGGAGCAGTACTTC
>TRBV13|TRBD1|TRBJ2-7|-
CASSTQGALYEQYF
TGTGCCAGCAGCACCCAGGGGGCTCTCTACGAGCAGTACTTC
>TRBV9|-|TRBJ1-2|-
CASSVAHGVEGSYGYTF
TGTGCCAGCAGCGTAGCTCATGGGGTCGAGGGTTCCTATGGCTACACCTTC
>TRBV6-1|-|TRBJ2-1|-
CASARTRISYNEQFF
TGTGCCAGCGCCAGAACGCGGATCTCCTACAATGAGCAGTTCTTC
>TRBV13|-|TRBJ1-6|once
CASSWEGGRSPLHF
TGTGCCAGCAGCTGGGAGGGGGGCAGGTCACCCCTCCACTTT
>TRBV6-5|-|TRBJ2-7|-
CASSYSRGSLEYF
TGTGCCAGCAGTTACTCCAGGGGAAGTTTGGAGTACTTC
>TRBV4-2|TRBD2|TRBJ2-5|few
CASSQEPAYGTSGGETQYF
TGTGCCAGCAGCCAAGAACCGGCCTATGGGACTAGCGGGGGGGAGACCCAGTACTTC
>TRBV27|-|TRBJ1-1|-
CASSLSAGIRWHF
TGTGCCAGCAGTTTATCGGCGGGGATCAGGTGGCATTTT
>TRBV28|TRBD1|TRBJ2-2|-
CACRGLGIGELFF
TGTGCCTGCAGGGGGCTAGGAATCGGGGAGCTGTTTTTT
>TRBV6-6|-|TRBJ2-7|-
CASSYSSYEGDEQYF
TGTGCCAGCAGTTACTCGAGTTATGAAGGAGACGAGCAGTACTTC
>TRBV6-1|-|TRBJ2-7|-
CASSVNYEQYF
TGTGCCAGCAGTGTAAACTACGAGCAGTACTTC
>TRBV9|TRBD2|TRBJ2-5|-
CASSVDGGGQETQYF
TGTGCCAGCAGCGTAGACGGGGGGGGACAAGAGACCCAGTACTTC
>TRBV2|-|TRBJ2-4|-
CASWRQKAKNIQYF
TGTGCCAGCTGGAGACAGAAAGCCAAAAACATTCAGTACTTC
>TRBV23-1|-|TRBJ1-5|-
CASSHVTGPNQPQHF
TGCGCCAGCAGTCACGTCACAGGGCCGAATCAGCCCCAGCATTTT
>TRBV6-5|-|TRBJ2-1|-
CASSPRPSNNEQFF
TGTGCCAGCAGTCCTAGGCCCTCCAACAATGAGCAGTTCTTC
>TRBV6-5|-|TRBJ1-2|-
CASSSGSGYIYGYTF
TGTGCCAGCAGCTCCGGGTCCGGGTACATATATGGCTACACCTTC
>TRBV18|-|TRBJ2-7|few
CASKDIYASEQYF
TGTGCCAGCAAAGACATCTATGCTTCTGAGCAGTACTTC
>TRBV10-1|-|TRBJ2-4|-
CASSDQLAKNIQYF
TGCGCCAGCAGTGACCAACTAGCCAAAAACATTCAGTACTTC
>TRBV27|TRBD1|TRBJ2-3|-
CASSLEFQGAVGPDTQYF
TGTGCCAGCAGTTTAGAGTTTCAGGGGGCGGTCGGTCCAGATACGCAGTATTTT
>TRBV7-6|TRBD2|TRBJ2-1|-
CASSPVAGGHNEQFF
TGTGCCAGCAGCCCCGTAGCGGGGGGGCACAATGAGCAGTTCTTC
>TRBV7-3|TRBD2|TRBJ2-1|-
CASSPHPASGGNEQFF
TGTGCCAGCAGCCCCCATCCGGCTAGCGGGGGTAATGAGCAGTTCTTC
>TRBV7-2|TRBD1|TRBJ1-3|once
CASSRTGAIQSSGNTIYF
TGTGCCAGCAGCCGGACAGGCGCCATTCAAAGCTCTGGAAACACCATATATTTT
>TRBV7-9|TRBD1|TRBJ2-1|-
CASSLGVQGDLFF
TGTGCCAGCAGCTTAGGAGTACAGGGGGATCTGTTCTTC
>TRBV4-1|-|TRBJ1-5|-
CASSQEGHPSNQPQHF
TGCGCCAGCAGCCAAGAGGGACACCCGAGCAATCAGCCCCAGCATTTT
>TRBV7-9|-|TRBJ2-5|-
CASSLANRVQETQYF
TGTGCCAGCAGCTTAGCGAATCGGGTACAAGAGACCCAGTACTTC
>TRBV5-4|-|TRBJ1-3|-
CASSTGHDSGNTIYF
TGTGCCAGCAGCACCGGACACGACTCTGGAAACACCATATATTTT
>TRBV30|TRBD2|TRBJ2-2|-
CAWSRCGGPSTGELFF
TGTGCCTGGAGTAGGTGCGGGGGGCCGTCGACCGGGGAGCTGTTTTTT
>TRBV21-1|-|TRBJ1-5|-
CASSKPGGHIGYGQPQHF
TGTGCCAGCAGCAAACCCGGCGGGCACATCGGCTACGGGCAGCCCCAGCATTTT
>TRBV7-9|-|TRBJ1-2|-
CASSLKGDGYTF
TGTGCCAGCAGCTTAAAGGGGGATGGCTACACCTTC
>TRBV25-1|-|TRBJ2-2|-
CASSEAGGGTGELFF
TGTGCCAGCAGTGAGGCCGGGGGAGGAACCGGGGAGCTGTTTTTT
>TRBV10-3|-|TRBJ1-2|-
CAISGATNYGYTF
TGTGCCATCAGTGGAGCTACTAACTATGGCTACACCTTC
>TRBV6-5|-|TRBJ1-1|-
CGTRGGNTEAFF
TGTGGGACGCGGGGTGGGAACACTGAAGCTTTCTTT
>TRBV5-1|-|TRBJ2-2|few
CASSPGGLRTGELFF
TGCGCCAGCAGCCCCGGGGGGCTGAGGACCGGGGAGCTGTTTTTT